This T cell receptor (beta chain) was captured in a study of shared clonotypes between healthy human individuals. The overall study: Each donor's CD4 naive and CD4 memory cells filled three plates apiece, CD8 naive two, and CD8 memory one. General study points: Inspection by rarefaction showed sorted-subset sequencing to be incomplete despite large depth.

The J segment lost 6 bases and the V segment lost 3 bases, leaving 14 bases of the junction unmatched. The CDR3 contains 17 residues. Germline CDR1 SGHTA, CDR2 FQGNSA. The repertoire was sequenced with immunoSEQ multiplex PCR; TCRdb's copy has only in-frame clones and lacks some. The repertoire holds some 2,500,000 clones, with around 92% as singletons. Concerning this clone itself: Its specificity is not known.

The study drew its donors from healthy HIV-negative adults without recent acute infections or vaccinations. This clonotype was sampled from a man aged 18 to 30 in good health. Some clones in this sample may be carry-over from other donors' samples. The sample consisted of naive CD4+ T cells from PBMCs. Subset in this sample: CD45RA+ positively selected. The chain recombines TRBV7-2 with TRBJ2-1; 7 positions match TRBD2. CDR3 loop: CASSLRVRAGAPNEQFF. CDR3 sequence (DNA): TGTGCCAGCAGCTTGCGGGTAAGGGCGGGAGCTCCCAATGAGCAGTTCTTC. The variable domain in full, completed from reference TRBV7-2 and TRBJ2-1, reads GAGVSQSPSNKVTEKGKDVELRCDPISGHTALYWYRQSLGQGLEFLIYFQGNSAPDKSGLPSDRFSAERTGGSVSTLTIQRTQQEDSAVYLCASSLRVRAGAPNEQFFGPGTRLTVL.